A selection of T cell receptor beta chains follows, all from one sample in a study of monozygotic twins with inflammatory bowel disease. Following a re-call of the 5' RACE reads, TCRdb has one entry per CDR3 protein and lacks DNA. The specimen's table records some 210,000 distinct CDR3 sequences. Input material: blood. These receptors were collected from a human donor with ulcerative colitis or Crohn's disease, or a healthy co-twin of an affected twin (not recorded which). Both conserved end residues are part of each CDR3. Fields, in order: J gene, V gene, CDR3 protein.

j_gene: TRBJ1-2; v_gene: TRBV12-3/TRBV12-4; CDR3aa: CASSFSIGGPGYGYTF
j_gene: TRBJ2-1; v_gene: TRBV10-3; CDR3aa: CAISQNSNNEQFF
j_gene: TRBJ1-1; v_gene: TRBV3-1; CDR3aa: CASSHADRVAFF
j_gene: TRBJ2-7; v_gene: TRBV7-2; CDR3aa: CASSFIGTGSSYEQYF
j_gene: TRBJ1-1; v_gene: TRBV2; CDR3aa: CASRTQVRGSEAFF
j_gene: TRBJ1-2; v_gene: TRBV29-1; CDR3aa: CSAAGASGYGYTF
j_gene: TRBJ2-3; v_gene: TRBV5-1; CDR3aa: CASSLGVEGTDTQYF
j_gene: TRBJ1-2; v_gene: TRBV12-3/TRBV12-4; CDR3aa: CASSTRGGAYGYTF
j_gene: TRBJ2-7; v_gene: TRBV3-1; CDR3aa: CASSLLAGAHSYEQYF
j_gene: TRBJ1-1; v_gene: TRBV5-5; CDR3aa: CASSALRTGGANTEAFF
j_gene: TRBJ2-1; v_gene: TRBV7-6; CDR3aa: CASSWDRDDEEFF
j_gene: TRBJ1-2; v_gene: TRBV7-2; CDR3aa: CASSLSKSFYTF
j_gene: TRBJ2-5; v_gene: TRBV6-5; CDR3aa: CASSSVGGETQYF
j_gene: TRBJ2-1; v_gene: TRBV3-1; CDR3aa: CASSQDWHGGSYNEQFF
j_gene: TRBJ1-1; v_gene: TRBV7-2; CDR3aa: CASRVQGGTEAFF
j_gene: TRBJ2-5; v_gene: TRBV5-1; CDR3aa: CASSSASGEQTQYF
j_gene: TRBJ1-1; v_gene: TRBV6-5; CDR3aa: CASSLQGDRGTEAFF
j_gene: TRBJ2-3; v_gene: TRBV5-1; CDR3aa: CASSLRGTGGGTDTQYF
j_gene: TRBJ2-5; v_gene: TRBV29-1; CDR3aa: CSVAGMGTETQYF
j_gene: TRBJ2-1; v_gene: TRBV15; CDR3aa: CATSRRQGADEQFF
j_gene: TRBJ2-1; v_gene: TRBV5-1; CDR3aa: CASSLALRAANEQFF
j_gene: TRBJ1-2; v_gene: TRBV7-9; CDR3aa: CASSGEGAPYGYTF
j_gene: TRBJ2-1; v_gene: TRBV15; CDR3aa: CATSRENVIGTGMYNEQFF
j_gene: TRBJ2-6; v_gene: TRBV29-1; CDR3aa: CSVAAGANVLTF
j_gene: TRBJ2-5; v_gene: TRBV18; CDR3aa: CASSTFPGVETQYF
j_gene: TRBJ1-3; v_gene: TRBV20-1; CDR3aa: CSASGLVSGNTIYF
j_gene: TRBJ2-3; v_gene: TRBV20-1; CDR3aa: CSARGGTGGITDTQYF
j_gene: TRBJ1-1; v_gene: TRBV5-1; CDR3aa: CASSYSHVMNTEAFF
j_gene: TRBJ1-1; v_gene: TRBV6-1; CDR3aa: CASSDEGAVAFF
j_gene: TRBJ2-3; v_gene: TRBV3-1; CDR3aa: CASSQDSLAGSGDTQYF
j_gene: TRBJ2-7; v_gene: TRBV5-6; CDR3aa: CASSRLAGGSLNPYEQYF
j_gene: TRBJ2-7; v_gene: TRBV20-1; CDR3aa: CSAYRAYEQYF
j_gene: TRBJ2-3; v_gene: TRBV4-2; CDR3aa: CASSPSRAGGTDTQYF
j_gene: TRBJ1-1; v_gene: TRBV29-1; CDR3aa: CSVVRDGNTEAFF
j_gene: TRBJ2-5; v_gene: TRBV9; CDR3aa: CASSVGPERGPQETQYF
j_gene: TRBJ1-6; v_gene: TRBV19; CDR3aa: CASSHQSYNSPLHF
j_gene: TRBJ2-2; v_gene: TRBV5-1; CDR3aa: CASNLGGPNTGELFF
j_gene: TRBJ2-3; v_gene: TRBV6-5; CDR3aa: CASIRPGTDTQYF
j_gene: TRBJ2-4; v_gene: TRBV7-3; CDR3aa: CASSLIGQDGIQYF
j_gene: TRBJ2-3; v_gene: TRBV6-2/TRBV6-3; CDR3aa: CASSPLLVSGRVDTQYF
j_gene: TRBJ2-6; v_gene: TRBV19; CDR3aa: CASSRQFSGANVLTF
j_gene: TRBJ1-1; v_gene: TRBV5-6; CDR3aa: CASSLISSYESNTEAFF